This note documents a single T cell receptor (beta chain) sequence. Its antigen is currently unknown. The sample originates from a study of cytomegalovirus exposure and HLA in healthy donors. Study context: Earlier results showed approximately 120 million unique TCR beta sequences derived from 150 million to 200 million T cells. There were several hundred genotyped donors. Of these, about 81% fell in the genetic ancestry cluster associated with self-reported Caucasian donors. Whole-study results and caveats: Later work showed greater clonal expansion in HLA-associated TCR beta chains than in equally common others.

CDR3 length: 12 residues. Germline-derived CDR1 and CDR2 are SGHRS and YFSETQ. V shed 7 bases and J shed 3 bases, with 10 bases lying between them. This PCR relied on a set of 60 Vbeta primers and 13 Jbeta primers. The protocol was immunoSEQ multiplex PCR, while the TCRdb copy is restricted to in-frame clones and leaves out a portion. The sample records fewer than 150,000 clones, around 79% being singletons. This TCR came from a male donor in good health and CMV-seronegative. Material: PBMCs. This chain uses TRBV5-1 with TRBJ2-5; D possibly corresponds to TRBD2 (5 bases). This CDR3 is CASGRAEETQYF. The DNA for the CDR3 is TGCGCCAGCGGACGAGCGGAAGAGACCCAGTACTTC.